One sample yielded the 17 T cell receptor beta chains listed below, sequenced in a study of cytomegalovirus exposure and HLA in healthy donors. This PCR relied on a set of 60 Vbeta primers and 13 Jbeta primers. Profiled with immunoSEQ multiplex PCR; TCRdb holds only in-frame clones, not every one. The repertoire holds roughly 290,000 clones, with 80% as singletons. Sequencing was done on a sample of PBMCs. Every receptor here comes from a girl aged 2 to 10 in good health and CMV-seronegative.

This clone was detected only a few times. J is TRBJ2-1 and V is TRBV30, with D tentatively TRBD1 (5 bases). The CDR3 has 12 amino acids. From germline, CDR1 is GTSNPN and CDR2 SVGIG (reference sequence). V shed 3 bases and J shed 13 bases, with 16 bases lying between them. The CDR3, as DNA: TGTGCCTGGAGATCGTACCAGGGTAGTCAGTTCTTC. It yields the protein CAWRSYQGSQFF.

This chain connects TRBV28 to TRBJ1-2; 8 bases map to TRBD1. The trim removed 6 bases at V and 4 bases at J, leaving 7 bases unmatched. The germline CDR1 and CDR2 sequences are MDHEN and SYDVKM. The CDR3 has 14 residues. CDR3 in DNA: TGTGCCAGCAGACCGACAGGGGAGGGCTATGGCTACACCTTC. This gives the protein CASRPTGEGYGYTF.

The table lists this clone with a few counts. The chain has TRBV7-2 and TRBJ1-5, with 7 bases lining up with TRBD1. J gave up 0 bases and V 6 bases, and 5 bases lay outside the gene matches. This CDR3 spans 15 amino acids. Germline V gene sequence: CDR1 SGHTA, CDR2 FQGNSA. In DNA, the CDR3 is TGTGCCAGCAGACTGACAGGGAATAGCAATCAGCCCCAGCATTTT. Its protein is CASRLTGNSNQPQHF.

The gene calls are TRBV7-2 and TRBJ2-1, with 7 bases matching TRBD2. This CDR3 contains 14 residues. V lost 7 bases, J lost 4 bases, and 7 bases stayed unmatched. From germline, CDR1 is SGHTA and CDR2 FQGNSA. CDR3 DNA: TGTGCCAGCACCGGAGCGGGGCTTTACAATGAGCAGTTCTTC. As protein: CASTGAGLYNEQFF.

The table lists this clone with a few counts. The rearrangement joins TRBV7-9 to TRBJ1-5, with a tentative D call TRBD1 (6 bases). Germline CDR1 reads SEHNR; CDR2 reads FQNEAQ (reference sequence). Trimming left V 1 base short and J 5 bases short, with 12 bases between. The CDR3 covers 15 residues. The CDR3 DNA sequence: TGTGCCAGCAGCTTAGGAGGGGGACCCGATCAGCCCCAGCATTTT. It codes for CASSLGGGPDQPQHF. The variable domain in full, with the rest retrieved from reference TRBV7-9 and TRBJ1-5, is DTGVSQNPRHKITKRGQNVTFRCDPISEHNRLYWYRQTLGQGPEFLTYFQNEAQLEKSRLLSDRFSAERPKGSFSTLEIQRTEQGDSAMYLCASSLGGGPDQPQHFGDGTRLSIL.

The V and J genes are TRBV5-1 and TRBJ2-2, with TRBD2 matching 9 bases. Germline V gene data show CDR1 as SGHRS and CDR2 as YFSETQ. This CDR3 has 14 residues. The V segment lost 4 bases and the J segment 7 bases; nucleotides outside the gene matches: 5. The CDR3 bases are TGCGCCAGCAGCCAGGGACTAGCAGACGGGGAGCTGTTTTTT. Protein: CASSQGLADGELFF.

The chain combines TRBV5-1 with TRBJ1-3; D uncertain. Germline V gene data show CDR1 as SGHRS and CDR2 as YFSETQ. The V gene lost 0 bases and the J gene lost 0 bases, with 10 bases spanning the gap. The CDR3 totals 16 residues. CDR3 DNA: TGCGCCAGCAGCTTGGTCGCGGGGAGCTCTGGAAACACCATATATTTT. This gives the protein CASSLVAGSSGNTIYF.

This sequence joins TRBV21-1 and TRBJ2-2; TRBD2 is the table's D call and was not checked against the DNA. TRBV21-1 is described as a pseudogene. There are 16 residues in the CDR3. DNA of the CDR3: TGTGCCAGCAGCAAAGTCCCGACTGGGAACACCGGGGAGCTGTTTTTT. As protein: CASSKVPTGNTGELFF.

The rearrangement joins TRBV28 to TRBJ1-2; D gene uncertain. Germline values: CDR1 MDHEN, CDR2 SYDVKM. The CDR3 is 15 residues long. The ends were cut back, 4 bases at V and 8 bases at J, with 20 bases in the middle. In DNA, the CDR3 is TGTGCCAGCAGTTCCCCGTCTACGTCCCGGCGGGGCTACACCTTC. Encoded protein: CASSSPSTSRRGYTF.

The rearrangement uses TRBV28 and TRBJ2-3, with 9 bases fitting TRBD1. The trim removed 6 bases at V and 5 bases at J, leaving 12 bases unmatched. The CDR3 sequence is 16 residues long. From germline, CDR1 is MDHEN and CDR2 SYDVKM. The CDR3 DNA is TGTGCCAGCAGAAACCGACAGGGGGGCCACAGAGATACGCAGTATTTT. It specifies CASRNRQGGHRDTQYF.

This chain joins TRBV5-1 and TRBJ1-2; D gene unclear. This CDR3 comprises 17 residues. Trimming cost V 0 bases and J 2 bases, with 17 bases left between them. CDR1 and CDR2 (germline): SGHRS, YFSETQ. The CDR3 region is CASSLGSGASMNYGYTF. The CDR3 region has the DNA TGCGCCAGCAGCTTGGGTTCCGGAGCCTCAATGAACTATGGCTACACCTTC. Together with reference TRBV5-1 and TRBJ1-2, the CDR3 gives the full variable domain: KAGVTQTPRYLIKTRGQQVTLSCSPISGHRSVSWYQQTPGQGLQFLFEYFSETQRNKGNFPGRFSGRQFSNSRSEMNVSTLELGDSALYLCASSLGSGASMNYGYTFGSGTRLTVV.

CDR3 sequence (DNA): TGTGCCAGTAGGACCGGGACAGGGTCCATCTACGAGCAGTACTTC. Residues: CASRTGTGSIYEQYF. This chain connects TRBV19 to TRBJ2-7; 9 nucleotides align to TRBD1. The CDR3 length is 15 residues. Per germline, CDR1 LNHDA and CDR2 SQIVND (reference sequence). V was clipped by 6 bases and J by 3 bases; unmatched bases: 9.

This chain connects TRBV4-1 to TRBJ2-7; 9 bases line up with TRBD2. Looked up from germline, CDR1 is MGHRA and CDR2 is YSYEKL. V shed 4 bases and J 2 bases; nucleotides not matched to a gene: 6. The CDR3 is 15 residues long. DNA for the CDR3: TGCGCCAGCAGCCGAGGGGCGGGAGGGACCTACGAGCAGTACTTC. Encoded protein: CASSRGAGGTYEQYF.

The J gene is TRBJ2-2, the V gene TRBV5-4; D is unresolved. The CDR3 extends over 14 amino acids. Trimming cost V 0 bases and J 2 bases, with 5 bases left between them. The V gene's germline CDR1 is SGHNT and CDR2 YYREEE (reference sequence). CDR3 DNA sequence: TGTGCCAGCAGCTTGGACATCAACACCGGGGAGCTGTTTTTT. This sequence encodes CASSLDINTGELFF. Full variable domain (missing parts from reference TRBV5-4 and TRBJ2-2): ETGVTQSPTHLIKTRGQQVTLRCSSQSGHNTVSWYQQALGQGPQFIFQYYREEENGRGNFPPRFSGLQFPNYSSELNVNALELDDSALYLCASSLDINTGELFFGEGSRLTVL.

The chain combines TRBV7-8 with TRBJ1-4, with D perhaps matching TRBD1 (5 bases). The CDR3 runs to 16 residues. V lost 0 bases, J lost 2 bases, and 10 bases lay in between. CDR1 is SGHVS, CDR2 FQNEAQ, per germline. The CDR3 is CASSLAQEPTNEKLFF. The CDR3 nucleotides read TGTGCCAGCAGCTTAGCACAGGAGCCCACTAATGAAAAACTGTTTTTT.

CDR3 loop: CASSSLAGGHNEQFF. DNA of the CDR3: TGTGCCAGCAGCTCGTTAGCGGGAGGTCACAATGAGCAGTTCTTC. The rearrangement uses TRBV7-9 and TRBJ2-1, with 10 nucleotides matching TRBD2. The CDR3 consists of 15 residues. V was pared by 4 bases and J by 5 bases, with 5 bases of the junction left unmatched. Germline CDR1 is SEHNR and CDR2 is FQNEAQ (reference sequence).

The chain carries TRBV5-1 and TRBJ1-5; perhaps TRBD1 as D (6 bases). The germline CDR1 and CDR2 sequences are SGHRS and YFSETQ. Trimming pared 1 base from V and 6 bases from J, leaving 17 bases between. This CDR3 is 16 amino acids long. CDR3 region: CASSLRALQGTQPQHF. The CDR3 bases are TGCGCCAGCAGCTTGAGGGCGTTACAGGGCACTCAGCCCCAGCATTTT.